The 4 T cell receptor beta chains presented below share a single source sample, sequenced in a study of blood T cell repertoires in COVID-19. Generated by immunoSEQ multiplex PCR, the TCRdb table keeps only in-frame clones and is missing some. The sample has 70,000 or so clones, 70% to 90% seen once. Sequencing was done on a sample of peripheral blood. Source of these receptors: a woman older than 75 with acute or convalescent COVID-19.

The rearrangement joins TRBV5-1 to TRBJ2-3, with D perhaps TRBD2 (6 bases). Germline V gene data show CDR1 as SGHRS and CDR2 as YFSETQ. V was pared by 4 bases and J by 2 bases, with 17 bases between. The CDR3 runs 16 residues. The CDR3 region is CASSPGVAEFTDTQYF. As DNA, the CDR3 is TGCGCCAGCAGCCCGGGGGTAGCGGAGTTCACAGATACGCAGTATTTT. Full variable domain (outside the CDR3, taken from reference TRBV5-1 and TRBJ2-3): KAGVTQTPRYLIKTRGQQVTLSCSPISGHRSVSWYQQTPGQGLQFLFEYFSETQRNKGNFPGRFSGRQFSNSRSEMNVSTLELGDSALYLCASSPGVAEFTDTQYFGPGTRLTVL.

This chain links TRBV28 with TRBJ1-2; the D is unclear. The CDR3 loop spans 16 amino acids. Between the trimmed V and J ends, which lost 3 bases and 3 bases, there was a span of 17 bases. Germline V gives CDR1 MDHEN, CDR2 SYDVKM. Written as DNA, the CDR3 is TGTGCCAGCAGTTTGAGGCGGAGCATACTCTACTATGGCTACACCTTC. Translation: CASSLRRSILYYGYTF.

The V gene is TRBV7-7, the J gene TRBJ2-2, with 9 positions matching TRBD1. The CDR3 contains 15 residues. Germline lookup yields CDR1 SSHAT and CDR2 FNYEAQ (reference sequence). The trim removed 5 bases at V and 5 bases at J, leaving 6 bases unmatched. Here the CDR3 DNA reads TGTGCCAGCAGCCAGGGACAGGGCATAACCGGGGAGCTGTTTTTT. This encodes CASSQGQGITGELFF. Drawing the rest from reference TRBV7-7 and TRBJ2-2, the complete variable domain is GAGVSQSPRYKVTKRGQDVTLRCDPISSHATLYWYQQALGQGPEFLTYFNYEAQPDKSGLPSDRFSAERPEGSISTLTIQRTEQRDSAMYRCASSQGQGITGELFFGEGSRLTVL.

The CDR3 bases are TGTGCCAGCAGTTTAAGTTGGGCGGGGGGTCAGCCCCAGCATTTT. Translating it yields CASSLSWAGGQPQHF. This chain joins TRBV27 and TRBJ1-5, with D possibly TRBD1 on 5 matching bases. Trimming left V 2 bases short and J 6 bases short, with 14 bases between. CDR1 MNHEY and CDR2 SMNVEV come from the germline V gene (reference sequence). The CDR3 consists of 15 residues.